This TCR beta chain was recovered during a study of siplizumab effects on memory and regulatory T cells. V was shortened by 2 bases and J by 0 bases, with 7 bases between the two germline ends. Germline V CDR1 and CDR2: LNHDA, SQIVND (reference sequence). The CDR3 consists of 14 residues. The data were produced by immunoSEQ multiplex PCR, yet TCRdb's version contains in-frame clones alone and is incomplete. Of roughly 80,000 clones listed, over 80% are singletons. The TCR was taken from a human donor in good health. V gene TRBV19 combines with J gene TRBJ1-2; D gene uncertain. Sequencing was performed on Tregs sorted from blood. This chain's CDR3 is CASSIREANYGYTF. The CDR3, as DNA: TGTGCCAGTAGTATAAGAGAAGCTAACTATGGCTACACCTTC.